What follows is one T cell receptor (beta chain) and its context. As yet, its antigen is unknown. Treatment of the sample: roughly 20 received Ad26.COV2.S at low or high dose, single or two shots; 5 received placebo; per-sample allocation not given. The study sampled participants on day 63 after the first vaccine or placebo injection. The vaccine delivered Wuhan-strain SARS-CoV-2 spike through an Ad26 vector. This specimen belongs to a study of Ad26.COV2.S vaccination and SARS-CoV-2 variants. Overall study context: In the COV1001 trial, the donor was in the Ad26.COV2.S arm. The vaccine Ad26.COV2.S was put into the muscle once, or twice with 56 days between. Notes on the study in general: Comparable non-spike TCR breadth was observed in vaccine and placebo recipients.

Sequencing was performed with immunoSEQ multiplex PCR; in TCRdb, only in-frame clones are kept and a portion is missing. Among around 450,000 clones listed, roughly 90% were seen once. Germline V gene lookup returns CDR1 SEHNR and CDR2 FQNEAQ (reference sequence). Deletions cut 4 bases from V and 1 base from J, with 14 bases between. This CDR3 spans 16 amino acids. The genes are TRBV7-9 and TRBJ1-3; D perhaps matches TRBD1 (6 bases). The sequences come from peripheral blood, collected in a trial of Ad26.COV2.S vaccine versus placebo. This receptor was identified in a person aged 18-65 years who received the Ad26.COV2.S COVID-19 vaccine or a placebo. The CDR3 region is CASSSHREASGNTIYF. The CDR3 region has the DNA TGTGCCAGCAGCTCACACAGGGAAGCGTCTGGAAACACCATATATTTT. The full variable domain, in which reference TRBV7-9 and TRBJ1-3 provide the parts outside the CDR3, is DTGVSQNPRHKITKRGQNVTFRCDPISEHNRLYWYRQTLGQGPEFLTYFQNEAQLEKSRLLSDRFSAERPKGSFSTLEIQRTEQGDSAMYLCASSSHREASGNTIYFGEGSWLTVV.